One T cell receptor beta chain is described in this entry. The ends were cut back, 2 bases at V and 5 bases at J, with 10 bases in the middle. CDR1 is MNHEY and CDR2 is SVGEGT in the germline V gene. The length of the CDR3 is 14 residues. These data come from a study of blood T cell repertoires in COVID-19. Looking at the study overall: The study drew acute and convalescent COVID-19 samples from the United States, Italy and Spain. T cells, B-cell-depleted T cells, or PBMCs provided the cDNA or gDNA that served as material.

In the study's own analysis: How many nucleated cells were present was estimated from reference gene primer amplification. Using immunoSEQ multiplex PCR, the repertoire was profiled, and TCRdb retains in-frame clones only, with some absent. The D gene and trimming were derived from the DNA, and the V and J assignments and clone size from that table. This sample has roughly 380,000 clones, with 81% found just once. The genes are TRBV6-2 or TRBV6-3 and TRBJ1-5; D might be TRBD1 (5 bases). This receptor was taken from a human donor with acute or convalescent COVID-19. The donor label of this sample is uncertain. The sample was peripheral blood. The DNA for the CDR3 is TGTGCCAGCAGTTACAGGGGCCGGCATCAGCCCCAGCATTTT. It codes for CASSYRGRHQPQHF.